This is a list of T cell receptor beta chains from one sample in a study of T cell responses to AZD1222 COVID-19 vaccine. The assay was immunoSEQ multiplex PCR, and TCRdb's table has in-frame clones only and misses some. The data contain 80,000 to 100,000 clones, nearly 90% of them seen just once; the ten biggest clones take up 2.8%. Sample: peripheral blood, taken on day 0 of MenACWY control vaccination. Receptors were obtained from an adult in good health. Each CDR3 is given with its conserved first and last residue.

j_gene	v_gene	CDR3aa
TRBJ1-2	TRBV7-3	CASSFSGGGVNGYTF
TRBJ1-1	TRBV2	CASNRDGNTEAFF
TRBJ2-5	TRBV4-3	CASSQDTDETQYF
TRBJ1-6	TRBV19	CASSLGAINSPLHF
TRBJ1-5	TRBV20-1	CSASRQGNQPQHF
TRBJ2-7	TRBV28	CASSFGQGDEQYF
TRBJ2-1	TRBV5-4	CASSLVAASSYNEQFF
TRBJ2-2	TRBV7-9	CASSTSGGADGELFF
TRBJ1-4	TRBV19	CASSVRIRGLSNEKLFF
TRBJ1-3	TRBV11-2	CASTLNYKRGNTIYF
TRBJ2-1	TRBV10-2	CASTVLAGYNEQFF
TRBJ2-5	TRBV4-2	CASSQDLLGGGRKETQYF
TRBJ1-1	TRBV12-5	CASGLQPVNTEAFF
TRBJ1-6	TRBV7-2	CASSLVVDSPLHF
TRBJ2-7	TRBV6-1	CASSETPGLAAYEQYF
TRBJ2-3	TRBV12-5	CASGSITSGGESTDTQYF
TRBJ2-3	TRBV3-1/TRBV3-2	CASRMVDTQYF
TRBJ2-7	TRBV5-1	CASSPWLGGDEQYF